A selection of T cell receptor beta chains follows, all from one sample in a study of neurological immune-mediated disorders. TCRdb recomputed calls from the 5' RACE reads with MiXCR, one row per CDR3 protein. The data show about 46,000 distinct CDR3 sequences, 10% seen once. Sequencing used PBMCs. The receptors were gathered from a man in his 70s with HTLV-1-associated myelopathy (HAM/TSP). Both conserved end residues are part of each CDR3. Only some rows state a clone size, as once, few, many or a class for expanded clones.

TRBV7-2	TRBJ1-6	many	CASSPQGANSPLHF
TRBV5-4	TRBJ1-2	many	CASSLGAVDYGYTF
TRBV7-2	TRBJ1-3	many	CASSLEPGRTGNTIYF
TRBV20-1	TRBJ2-5	few	CSARDSGRSKETQYF
TRBV5-1	TRBJ2-7	many	CASRPAGSSYEQYF
TRBV20-1	TRBJ1-1	many	CSAREGGAEKAFF
TRBV21-1	TRBJ2-3	many	CASRCNWEGAYF
TRBV7-2	TRBJ1-6	many	CASSPTGSLNSPLHF
TRBV18	TRBJ2-2	many	CASCPTGSGELFF
TRBV12-3/TRBV12-4	TRBJ1-2	many	CASSLSQSHGYTF
TRBV20-1	TRBJ2-1	NA	CSVPLDGTSSYNEQFF
TRBV20-1	TRBJ1-3	many	CSAWPWTGDSGNTIYF
TRBV7-9	TRBJ2-7	many	CASSLGRGSGVEQYF
TRBV20-1	TRBJ2-7	many	CSARIRGAGSTGEQYF
TRBV27	TRBJ2-6	many	CASSPRAAGANVLTF
TRBV20-1	TRBJ2-1	many	CSARSTSGNYNEQFF
TRBV5-1	TRBJ2-5	many	CASSNYPGIQVETQYF
TRBV12-3/TRBV12-4	TRBJ2-5	few	CASSQGLETQYF
TRBV4-3	TRBJ2-7	many	CASSQGQATLAEQYF
TRBV5-1	TRBJ2-6	many	CACHSGRAGGANVLTF
TRBV6-1	TRBJ2-3	many	CASTQTVAKDTQYF
TRBV12-3/TRBV12-4	TRBJ2-3	many	CASTYPGQSVTDTQYF
TRBV27	TRBJ2-7	medium-sized	CASSFPGQGIYEQYF
TRBV18	TRBJ2-1	many	CASSRAQGAYEQFF
TRBV7-9	TRBJ1-1	many	CASSSGRMNTEAFF